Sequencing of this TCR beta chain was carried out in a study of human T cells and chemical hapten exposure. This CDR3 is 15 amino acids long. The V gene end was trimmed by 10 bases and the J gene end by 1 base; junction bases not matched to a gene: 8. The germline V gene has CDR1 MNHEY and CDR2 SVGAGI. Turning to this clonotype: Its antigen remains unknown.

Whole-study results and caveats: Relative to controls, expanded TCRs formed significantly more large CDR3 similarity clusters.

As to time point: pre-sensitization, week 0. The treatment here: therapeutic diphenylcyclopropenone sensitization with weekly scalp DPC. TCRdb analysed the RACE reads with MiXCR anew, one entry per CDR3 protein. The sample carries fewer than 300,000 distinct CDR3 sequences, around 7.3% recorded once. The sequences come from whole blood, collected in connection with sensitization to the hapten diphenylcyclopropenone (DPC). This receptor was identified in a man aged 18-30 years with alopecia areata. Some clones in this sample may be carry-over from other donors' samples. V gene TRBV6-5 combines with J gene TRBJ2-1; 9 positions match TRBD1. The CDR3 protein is CATQRTGESYNEQFF. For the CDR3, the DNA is TGTGCCACCCAGAGGACAGGGGAGTCCTACAATGAGCAGTTCTTC.